This T cell receptor (beta chain) was observed in a study of blood T cells in healthy people across ages. With 3 bases removed from V and 13 bases from J, the gap between germline ends came to 10 bases. The CDR3 has 11 residues. Germline V gives CDR1 MNHEY, CDR2 SMNVEV (reference sequence). The second PCR ran roughly 7 to 11 cycles with a sample-barcoded 5' primer and J-beta primers. From the 5' RACE reads, TCRdb called clonotypes with MiXCR, one entry per CDR3 protein. The sample includes over a million distinct CDR3 sequences, 40% to 45% of them seen just once. As to this clonotype: A single base separates this from a much larger clone, so it may be a read error.

The genes are TRBV27 and TRBJ2-1; D could derive from TRBD1 or TRBD2 (5 bases each). Sequenced: blood. The receptor comes from a woman under 30 in good health. The CDR3 coding sequence is TGTGCCAGCAGTTTTGGTGGGACCCAGTTCTTC. This sequence encodes CASSFGGTQFF.